This TCR beta chain stems from a study of shared clonotypes between healthy human individuals. Study-wide context: Per donor, three plates held CD4 naive cells, three held CD4 memory, two held CD8 naive and one held CD8 memory.

On this clone itself: The antigen remains unidentified.

The data were produced by immunoSEQ multiplex PCR, yet TCRdb's version contains in-frame clones alone and is incomplete. The table has approximately 2,200,000 clones, about 92% seen once. Trimming removed 4 bases at V and 2 bases at J, with 15 bases between. This CDR3 comprises 15 residues. Germline V gives CDR1 MGHDK, CDR2 SYGVNS. Terminally differentiated effector memory CD45RA+ cells were excluded by CCR7 positive selection of CD45RO-negative cells. Study-level points and caveats: In having few donors, the study represented limited genetic and exposure-history diversity. It was the non-shared clonotypes that had lower generation probabilities than clonotypes shared by all four donors.

The source material was naive CD8+ T cells from PBMCs. This TCR was recovered from a man aged 18 to 30 in good health. Some clones in this sample may be carry-over from other donors' samples. The genes are TRBV25-1 and TRBJ2-7; D is uncertain. CDR3: CASSGAATPAYEQYF. The CDR3 DNA reads TGTGCCAGCAGTGGAGCAGCGACCCCCGCCTACGAGCAGTACTTC.